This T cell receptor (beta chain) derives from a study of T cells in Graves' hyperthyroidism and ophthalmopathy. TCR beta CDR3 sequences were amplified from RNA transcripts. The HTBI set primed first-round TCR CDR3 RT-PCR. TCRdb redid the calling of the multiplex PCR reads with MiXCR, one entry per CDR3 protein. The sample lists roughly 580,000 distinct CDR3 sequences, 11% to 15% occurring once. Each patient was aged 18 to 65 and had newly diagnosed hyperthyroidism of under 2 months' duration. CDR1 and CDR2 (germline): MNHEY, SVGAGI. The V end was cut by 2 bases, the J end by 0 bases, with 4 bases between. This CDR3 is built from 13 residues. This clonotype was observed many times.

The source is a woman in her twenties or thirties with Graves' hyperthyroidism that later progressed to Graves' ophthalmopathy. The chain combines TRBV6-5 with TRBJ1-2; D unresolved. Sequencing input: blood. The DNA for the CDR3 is TGTGCCAGCAGTTACCGTCCTAACTATGGCTACACCTTC. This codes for CASSYRPNYGYTF.